The rows below give T cell receptor beta chains drawn from one sample of a study of CD8+ T cells in alopecia areata. Libraries were prepared by immunoSEQ multiplex PCR; TCRdb keeps only in-frame clonotypes and omits some of them. The sample consists of roughly 190,000 clones, more than 55% of them appearing once. Here the sequenced sample was CD4+ T cells sorted from blood, taken between weeks 49 and 50, from a patient treated with tofacitinib. The receptors originated from a human donor with alopecia areata. Each CDR3 is given with its conserved first and last residue. D genes are given only for firm matches. Size is omitted from some rows. Given values are once, few, many or a class for expanded clones.

v_call	j_call	clone_size	d_call	cdr3_aa	cdr3_nt
TRBV5-6	TRBJ2-6	.	.	CASSNTWRGAGANVLTF	TGTGCCAGCAGCAACACCTGGAGGGGCGCTGGGGCCAACGTCCTGACTTTC
TRBV6-1	TRBJ2-3	few	.	CASNRPEADTQYF	TGTGCCAGCAATAGGCCGGAAGCAGATACGCAGTATTTT
TRBV7-2	TRBJ2-5	few	TRBD2	CASSLERGGVKTQYF	TGTGCCAGCAGCTTGGAGCGGGGGGGCGTAAAGACCCAGTACTTC
TRBV29-1	TRBJ2-3	.	TRBD1	CSAIDRVTDTQYF	TGCAGCGCCATCGACAGGGTGACAGATACGCAGTATTTT
TRBV11-1	TRBJ2-5	.	.	CASSFAAGTFQETQYF	TGTGCCAGCAGCTTTGCCGCCGGGACTTTCCAAGAGACCCAGTACTTC
TRBV10-3	TRBJ1-4	few	.	CAISAGIATNEKLFF	TGTGCCATCAGTGCCGGTATAGCAACTAATGAAAAACTGTTTTTT
TRBV7-9	TRBJ1-1	.	.	CASSPQQVNTEAFF	TGTGCCAGCAGCCCCCAACAGGTGAACACTGAAGCTTTCTTT
TRBV18	TRBJ1-1	.	.	CASSPQGSTEAFF	TGTGCCAGCTCACCCCAGGGTAGCACTGAAGCTTTCTTT
TRBV20-1	TRBJ1-1	.	.	CSARESTEAFF	TGCAGTGCTAGAGAAAGCACTGAAGCTTTCTTT
TRBV30	TRBJ1-4	few	.	CASNTGSNEKLFF	TGTGCCTCCAATACAGGGTCCAACGAAAAACTGTTTTTT
TRBV5-5	TRBJ2-3	few	.	CASSLEGLMDTQYF	TGTGCCAGCAGCTTGGAAGGCCTAATGGATACGCAGTATTTT
TRBV30	TRBJ1-5	.	.	CAWSGGSQPQHF	TGTGCCTGGAGTGGGGGTTCTCAGCCCCAGCATTTT
TRBV2	TRBJ1-3	.	.	CASSMTVSRNTIYF	TGTGCCAGCAGCATGACAGTCAGTCGAAACACCATATATTTT
TRBV12-5	TRBJ1-6	few	.	CASGYNSPLHF	TGTGCTAGTGGTTATAATTCACCCCTCCACTTT
TRBV29-1	TRBJ2-7	few	TRBD1	CSAMGTGKRGREQYF	TGCAGCGCCATGGGGACAGGAAAAAGGGGTAGAGAGCAGTACTTC
TRBV29-1	TRBJ1-2	.	.	CSVGYEGTYGYTF	TGCAGCGTTGGTTACGAAGGGACCTATGGCTACACCTTC
TRBV23-1	TRBJ2-2	few	.	CASSRDSAYTGELFF	TGCGCCAGCAGTCGGGATAGCGCTTACACCGGGGAGCTGTTTTTT
TRBV29-1	TRBJ1-1	.	.	CSVVVRDPGTSEAFF	TGCAGCGTTGTTGTCAGGGACCCAGGAACGTCCGAAGCTTTCTTT
TRBV4-2	TRBJ1-6	.	.	CASSLRTDYNSPLHF	TGTGCCAGCAGCCTTCGGACAGACTATAATTCACCCCTCCACTTT
TRBV29-1	TRBJ1-1	few	.	CSVVIRDTLNTEAFF	TGCAGCGTTGTGATTCGGGACACCTTGAACACTGAAGCTTTCTTT
TRBV10-2	TRBJ1-1	few	.	CASRVQREAFF	TGCGCCAGCAGAGTACAGCGTGAAGCTTTCTTT
TRBV30	TRBJ2-7	.	.	CAWSRNQIGSGSYEQYF	TGTGCCTGGAGCCGAAATCAGATTGGTAGCGGCTCCTACGAGCAGTACTTC
TRBV19	TRBJ2-7	.	TRBD1	CASSTGGPPSYEQYF	TGTGCCAGTAGTACAGGGGGACCCCCGTCCTACGAGCAGTACTTC
TRBV15	TRBJ1-1	once	.	CATSRDSWDNEAFF	TGTGCCACCAGCAGAGATAGTTGGGACAATGAAGCTTTCTTT
TRBV6-5	TRBJ1-2	.	.	CASSYPDAKGTYGYTF	TGTGCCAGCAGTTACCCGGACGCCAAGGGGACCTATGGCTACACCTTC
TRBV7-2	TRBJ2-3	.	TRBD2	CASRPAGSTDTQYF	TGTGCCAGCAGGCCAGCGGGGTCCACAGATACGCAGTATTTT
TRBV29-1	TRBJ2-1	.	.	CSVRLDRWEQFF	TGCAGCGTACGACTGGACCGGTGGGAGCAGTTCTTC